Sequencing of this T cell receptor beta chain was carried out in a study of blood T cell repertoires in COVID-19 (dated by TCRdb to about 2020). Regarding the study in general: Collaborator samples came from the United States, Italy and Spain and covered acute and convalescent phases of COVID-19. Where available, HLA class I and class II types were taken from metadata supplied by the sample provider and were not determined by assay-based typing. The repertoires were released in a freely available public database meant as a resource for research on the immune response to SARS-CoV-2. The material from the prospective study consisted of cDNA or gDNA derived from T cells, B-cell-depleted T cells, or PBMCs. The samples were drawn from the first 160 participants of the ongoing ImmuneRACE study and from some 1,300 subjects provided by 6 global collaborators. Sample metadata almost always included a de-identified subject ID, COVID-19 status, age in years and sex. Deeply sampled blood TCRbeta repertoires from subjects exposed to, actively infected with, or recovered from COVID-19 were included in the dataset.

On the study overall, not on this receptor specifically: How much clinical and demographic metadata was included differed by source and by participant, and the metadata was provided uncurated.

Whole blood was collected in K2EDTA tubes by collaborating institutions according to the institutions' own protocols. For TCRbeta analysis, collaborator samples were shipped as frozen whole blood, as isolated PBMCs, or as DNA extracted from either sample type. The immunoSEQ Assay, a bias-controlled multiplex PCR, was used to amplify TCRbeta CDR3 regions from genomic DNA. Concerning the study's data processing: Within the assay, amplification of reference gene primers was used to estimate how many nucleated cells each sample contained. To quantify the absolute abundance of each unique TCRbeta CDR3 rearrangement, sequence reads were collapsed and filtered. For each sample, productive Simpson clonality was calculated as the square root of Simpson's diversity index across productive rearrangements. As stored in TCRdb, this immuneACCESS dataset retains in-frame rearrangements with V and J assigned. A fraction of the clones does not appear; measured against another copy, unresolved V genes explain less than half of the discrepancy, and the remainder lacks a known reason. The V and J calls and clone size are taken from that table; D and trimming were inferred from the DNA. The sample contains approximately 240,000 clones, roughly three quarters of them found a single time. The biggest ten clones account for over 3% of the sample.

This clone was recorded only once. Its antigen has not been determined. Base qualities were left out, and no much larger clone turns up one base away. There are 13 amino acids in the CDR3, from cysteine to phenylalanine inclusive. The only DNA kept is the CDR3, 39 bases in frame from the first base. V is clipped by 5 bases and J by 1 base, and the sequence between their germline boundaries is 8 bases long. CDR1 LNHDA and CDR2 SQIVND are derived from the germline V gene (reference sequence). In this chain, TRBV19 is recombined with TRBJ1-1, with TRBD1 perhaps the D gene, on 6 matching bases. The TCR sequence derives from a woman aged 40 to 50 with active or convalescent COVID-19. Sequencing was performed on peripheral blood. The CDR3 corresponds to CASSVTGNTEAFF. The sequence in DNA is TGTGCCAGTAGTGTGACAGGGAACACTGAAGCTTTCTTT. Full variable domain (CDR3 extended with the reference TRBV19 and TRBJ1-1 proteins): DGGITQSPKYLFRKEGQNVTLSCEQNLNHDAMYWYRQDPGQGLRLIYYSQIVNDFQKGDIAEGYSVSREKKESFPLTVTSAQKNPTAFYLCASSVTGNTEAFFGQGTRLTVV.